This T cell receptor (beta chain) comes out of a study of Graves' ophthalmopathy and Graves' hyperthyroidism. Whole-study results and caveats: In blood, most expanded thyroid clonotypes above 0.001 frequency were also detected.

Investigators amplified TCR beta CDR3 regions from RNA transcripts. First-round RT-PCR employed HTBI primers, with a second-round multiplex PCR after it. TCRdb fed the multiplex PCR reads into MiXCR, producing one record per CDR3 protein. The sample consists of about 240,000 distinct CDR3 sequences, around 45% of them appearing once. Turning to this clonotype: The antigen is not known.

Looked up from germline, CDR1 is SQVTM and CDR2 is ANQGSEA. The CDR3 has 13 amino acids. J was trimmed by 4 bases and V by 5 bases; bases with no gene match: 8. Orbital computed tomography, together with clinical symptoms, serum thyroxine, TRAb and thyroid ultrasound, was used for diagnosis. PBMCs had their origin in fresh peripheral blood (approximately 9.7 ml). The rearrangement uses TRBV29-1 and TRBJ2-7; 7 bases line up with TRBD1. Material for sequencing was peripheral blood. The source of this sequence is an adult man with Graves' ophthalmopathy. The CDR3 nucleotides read TGCAGCGTTTCATCGGGACAGCAGTACGAGCAGTACTTC. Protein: CSVSSGQQYEQYF.